This T cell receptor beta chain was documented in a study of T cell responses to AZD1222 COVID-19 vaccine. Study findings and constraints: At baseline, seropositivity was found in only six AZD1222 recipients. Donor demographics were predominantly white British with a female majority; clonal diversity may be underestimated.

This clone was seen only once. Its specificity is not known. The V end was cut by 1 base, the J end by 7 bases, with 10 bases between. This CDR3 has 13 residues. The germline gives CDR1 GTSNPN, CDR2 SVGIG (reference sequence). Clones were sequenced by immunoSEQ multiplex PCR, and TCRdb holds only the in-frame ones, with some missing. This table has approximately 100,000 clones, roughly nine tenths appearing once. The material was peripheral blood, obtained 28 days after the second AZD1222 dose. This chain connects TRBV30 to TRBJ1-4; possibly TRBD1 for D (6 bases). This sequence originates from an adult who received the AZD1222 COVID-19 vaccine. CDR3 DNA: TGTGCCTGGAGTGGGACAGCGACTGAAAAACTGTTTTTT. Residues: CAWSGTATEKLFF.